The T cell receptor (beta chain) under discussion was sequenced for a study of CD8 T cells in Susac syndrome. J gave up 5 bases and V 1 base, and 6 bases lay outside the gene matches. The CDR3 consists of 14 residues. Germline V gene lookup returns CDR1 DFQATT and CDR2 SNEGSKA (reference sequence). Random-hexamer reverse transcription was applied to roughly 0.5 to 1 ug RNA. Each CDR3 protein gets one entry after TCRdb re-called the immunoSEQ multiplex PCR reads with MiXCR. The sample yields about 190,000 distinct CDR3 sequences, approximately 94% seen once. The clonotype originates from a human donor in good health. This chain joins TRBV20-1 and TRBJ1-2, with TRBD1 matching 8 bases. Sequencing input: CD4+ T cells from PBMCs. In nucleotides, the CDR3 is TGCAGTGCTAGAGTCAGGAGGACAGGGTATGGCTACACCTTC. This sequence encodes CSARVRRTGYGYTF.